These T cell receptor beta chains were read from a single sample in a study of T-cell reconstitution after alpha-beta-depleted transplantation in children. Via MiXCR, TCRdb re-called the PCR reads, giving one row per CDR3 protein. This table holds around 580,000 distinct CDR3 sequences, 20% to 25% found once. Sequenced here: PBMCs, mostly from graft donor cells, sampled 360 days after TCRalphabeta/CD19-depleted stem cell transplant. Source of these receptors: a boy under three years old who had a stem cell transplant for acute myeloid leukemia, so the T cells may come from the graft donor. Both conserved end residues are part of each CDR3. The D gene is left open where the match is weak. Some rows mark clone size as missing; the rest say once, few, many or name a class of expanded clone.

j_call: TRBJ1-1
v_call: TRBV12-3/TRBV12-4
d_call: .
clone_size: .
cdr3_nt: TGTGCCAGCAGTTTCGGGGGTATCACTGAAGCTTTCTTT
cdr3_aa: CASSFGGITEAFF

j_call: TRBJ1-1
v_call: TRBV6-6
d_call: .
clone_size: .
cdr3_nt: TGTGCCAGCAGGACGGACAGCACTGAAGCTTTCTTT
cdr3_aa: CASRTDSTEAFF

j_call: TRBJ2-1
v_call: TRBV12-3/TRBV12-4
d_call: .
clone_size: .
cdr3_nt: TGTGCCAGCAGTCCTCCAGGACAGGGAGGGCACCCTTCCAATGAGCAGTTCTTC
cdr3_aa: CASSPPGQGGHPSNEQFF

j_call: TRBJ2-4
v_call: TRBV20-1
d_call: TRBD1
clone_size: .
cdr3_nt: TGCAGTGCTAACAGGGGAAGCATTCAGTACTTC
cdr3_aa: CSANRGSIQYF

j_call: TRBJ2-1
v_call: TRBV20-1
d_call: TRBD2
clone_size: .
cdr3_nt: TGCAGTGCTAGAGAAGCTCTAGCGGGGCCACATGGGGATGAGCAGTTCTTC
cdr3_aa: CSAREALAGPHGDEQFF

j_call: TRBJ2-3
v_call: TRBV9
d_call: .
clone_size: .
cdr3_nt: TGTGCCAGCAGCCCCATATCGGGGACTGATACGCAGTATTTT
cdr3_aa: CASSPISGTDTQYF

j_call: TRBJ2-2
v_call: TRBV28
d_call: .
clone_size: many
cdr3_nt: TGTGCCAGCAGTTTTGAGGGAACCGGGGAGCTGTTTTTT
cdr3_aa: CASSFEGTGELFF

j_call: TRBJ2-3
v_call: TRBV20-1
d_call: .
clone_size: few
cdr3_nt: TGCAGTGCTCAAAGGGTGGGGTCAATCTTTGAAACGCAGTATTTT
cdr3_aa: CSAQRVGSIFETQYF

j_call: TRBJ1-2
v_call: TRBV20-1
d_call: TRBD1
clone_size: many
cdr3_nt: TGCAGTGCTAGGGGGGACAGGGAAAGGGGTAACTATGGCTACACCTTC
cdr3_aa: CSARGDRERGNYGYTF

j_call: TRBJ2-7
v_call: TRBV25-1
d_call: .
clone_size: .
cdr3_nt: TGTGCCAGCAGTGAGGCAGGCTACTACGAGCAGTACTTC
cdr3_aa: CASSEAGYYEQYF

j_call: TRBJ1-3
v_call: TRBV30
d_call: .
clone_size: .
cdr3_nt: TGTGCCTGGACAGGGACTGGAAACACCATATATTTT
cdr3_aa: CAWTGTGNTIYF

j_call: TRBJ2-5
v_call: TRBV15
d_call: TRBD2
clone_size: few
cdr3_nt: TGTGCCACCAGCAGAGATGGACTAGCCGGGACCCAGTACTTC
cdr3_aa: CATSRDGLAGTQYF

j_call: TRBJ2-2
v_call: TRBV11-2
d_call: .
clone_size: .
cdr3_nt: TGTGCCAGCAGCTTAAATCCCCCAGGGGCGGTCGGGGAGCTGTTTTTT
cdr3_aa: CASSLNPPGAVGELFF

j_call: TRBJ2-1
v_call: TRBV7-2
d_call: TRBD2
clone_size: .
cdr3_nt: TGTGCCAGCTCTATCCCTAGCGGGGGGCTAGGTGAGCAGTTCTTC
cdr3_aa: CASSIPSGGLGEQFF

j_call: TRBJ2-1
v_call: TRBV7-3
d_call: .
clone_size: .
cdr3_nt: TGTGCCAGCAGCTTAACCATGAAGAATGAGCAGTTCTTC
cdr3_aa: CASSLTMKNEQFF

j_call: TRBJ1-5
v_call: TRBV15
d_call: .
clone_size: .
cdr3_nt: TGTGCCACCAGCAGAGATCAGGCGGGGTGGGGGCCCCAGCATTTT
cdr3_aa: CATSRDQAGWGPQHF

j_call: TRBJ2-3
v_call: TRBV7-2
d_call: .
clone_size: .
cdr3_nt: TGTGCCAGCAGCATAGGGGGACCGACAGATACGCAGTATTTT
cdr3_aa: CASSIGGPTDTQYF

j_call: TRBJ2-2
v_call: TRBV11-2
d_call: .
clone_size: .
cdr3_nt: TGTGCCAGCAGATCGACACAGAACACCGGGGAGCTGTTTTTT
cdr3_aa: CASRSTQNTGELFF

j_call: TRBJ1-4
v_call: TRBV6-6
d_call: .
clone_size: .
cdr3_nt: TGTGCCACTACACAGGGATCGAAGGAAAAACTGTTTTTT
cdr3_aa: CATTQGSKEKLFF

j_call: TRBJ2-1
v_call: TRBV25-1
d_call: .
clone_size: .
cdr3_nt: TGTGCCAGCAGTGTAGGGAAAGGGTTTTCGGTTCCCTACAATGAGCAGTTCTTC
cdr3_aa: CASSVGKGFSVPYNEQFF

j_call: TRBJ2-1
v_call: TRBV20-1
d_call: .
clone_size: few
cdr3_nt: TGCAGTGCTCCCCTCCTGCTGAGTGAGCAGTTCTTC
cdr3_aa: CSAPLLLSEQFF

j_call: TRBJ2-3
v_call: TRBV2
d_call: .
clone_size: .
cdr3_nt: TGTGCCAGCAGTGCAGGGGGGTCTAGCACAGATACGCAGTATTTT
cdr3_aa: CASSAGGSSTDTQYF

j_call: TRBJ1-1
v_call: TRBV3-1
d_call: .
clone_size: few
cdr3_nt: TGTGCCAGCAGCCAAGATAAGTTTGAAGCTTTCTTT
cdr3_aa: CASSQDKFEAFF

j_call: TRBJ1-6
v_call: TRBV12-3/TRBV12-4
d_call: .
clone_size: many
cdr3_nt: TGTGCCAGCAGTTACAGGGAACCCAAATCACCCCTCCACTTT
cdr3_aa: CASSYREPKSPLHF

j_call: TRBJ2-2
v_call: TRBV2
d_call: TRBD1
clone_size: .
cdr3_nt: TGTGCCAGCGAGGGGACAGGGAACACCGGGGAGCTGTTTTTT
cdr3_aa: CASEGTGNTGELFF

j_call: TRBJ2-7
v_call: TRBV5-1
d_call: .
clone_size: .
cdr3_nt: TGCGCCAGCAGCTTGGACGGGCCCCATCCAACGGAGGACGAGCAGTACTTC
cdr3_aa: CASSLDGPHPTEDEQYF

j_call: TRBJ2-5
v_call: TRBV24-1
d_call: .
clone_size: .
cdr3_nt: TGTGCCACCAGTGAGGCCGGACAGCACCAAGAGACCCAGTACTTC
cdr3_aa: CATSEAGQHQETQYF

j_call: TRBJ2-5
v_call: TRBV5-5
d_call: .
clone_size: many
cdr3_nt: TGTGCCAGCAGCTTGAGGCCACCGCCAGAGACCCAGTACTTC
cdr3_aa: CASSLRPPPETQYF